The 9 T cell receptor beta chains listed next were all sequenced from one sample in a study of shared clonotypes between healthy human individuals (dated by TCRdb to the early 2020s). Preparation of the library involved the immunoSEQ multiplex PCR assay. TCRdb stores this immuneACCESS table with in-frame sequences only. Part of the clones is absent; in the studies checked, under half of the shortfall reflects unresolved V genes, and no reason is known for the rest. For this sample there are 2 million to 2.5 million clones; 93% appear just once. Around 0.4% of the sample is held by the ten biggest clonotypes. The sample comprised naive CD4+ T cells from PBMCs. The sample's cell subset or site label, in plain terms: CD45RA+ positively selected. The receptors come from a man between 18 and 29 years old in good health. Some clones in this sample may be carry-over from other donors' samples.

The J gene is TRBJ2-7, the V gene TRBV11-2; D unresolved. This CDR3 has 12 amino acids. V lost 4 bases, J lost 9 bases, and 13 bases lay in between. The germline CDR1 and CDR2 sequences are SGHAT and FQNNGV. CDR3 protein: CASSSLKAGQYF. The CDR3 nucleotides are TGTGCCAGCAGCTCCTTAAAAGCCGGGCAGTACTTC.

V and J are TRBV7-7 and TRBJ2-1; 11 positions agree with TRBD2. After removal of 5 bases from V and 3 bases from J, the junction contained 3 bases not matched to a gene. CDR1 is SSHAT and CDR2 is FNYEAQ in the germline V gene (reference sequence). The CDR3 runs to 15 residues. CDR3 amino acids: CASSMGLAVYNEQFF. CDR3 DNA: TGTGCCAGCAGCATGGGACTAGCGGTCTACAATGAGCAGTTCTTC.

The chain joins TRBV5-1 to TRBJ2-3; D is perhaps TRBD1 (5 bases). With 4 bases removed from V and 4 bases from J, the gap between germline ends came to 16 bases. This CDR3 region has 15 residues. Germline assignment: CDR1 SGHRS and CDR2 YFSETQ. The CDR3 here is CASSPGPKGADTQYF. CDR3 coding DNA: TGCGCCAGCAGCCCCGGACCAAAAGGGGCAGATACGCAGTATTTT.

CDR3 protein: CASSYGPGQGGYGYTF. The CDR3 nucleotides read TGTGCCAGCAGTTACGGGCCGGGACAGGGAGGGTATGGCTACACCTTC. The V and J genes are TRBV6-6 and TRBJ1-2; 9 nucleotides match TRBD1. The CDR3 runs to 16 residues. Germline CDR1 and CDR2: MNHNY and SVGAGI (reference sequence). V was pared by 2 bases and J by 5 bases, with 9 bases of the junction left unmatched.

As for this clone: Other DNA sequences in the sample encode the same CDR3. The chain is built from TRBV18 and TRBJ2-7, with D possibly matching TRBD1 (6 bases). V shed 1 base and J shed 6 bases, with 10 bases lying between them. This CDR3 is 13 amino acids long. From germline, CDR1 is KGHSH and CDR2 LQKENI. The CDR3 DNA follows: TGTGCCAGCTCACCACTCAGGGGTGGCGAGCAGTACTTC. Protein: CASSPLRGGEQYF. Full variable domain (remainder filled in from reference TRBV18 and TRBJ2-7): NAGVMQNPRHLVRRRGQEARLRCSPMKGHSHVYWYRQLPEEGLKFMVYLQKENIIDESGMPKERFSAEFPKEGPSILRIQQVVRGDSAAYFCASSPLRGGEQYFGPGTRLTVT.

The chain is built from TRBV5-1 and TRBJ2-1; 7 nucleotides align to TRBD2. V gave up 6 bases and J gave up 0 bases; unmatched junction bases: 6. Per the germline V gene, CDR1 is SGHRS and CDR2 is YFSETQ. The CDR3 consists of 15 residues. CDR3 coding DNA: TGCGCCAGCACCCAAGCGGGAAACTCCTACAATGAGCAGTTCTTC. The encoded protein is CASTQAGNSYNEQFF.

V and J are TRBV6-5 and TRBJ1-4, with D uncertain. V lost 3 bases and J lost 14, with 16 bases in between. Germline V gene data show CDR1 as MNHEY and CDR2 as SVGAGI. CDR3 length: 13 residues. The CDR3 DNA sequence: TGTGCCAGCAGTTATGTATTCGGGAGAACTCTGTTTTTT. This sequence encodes CASSYVFGRTLFF.

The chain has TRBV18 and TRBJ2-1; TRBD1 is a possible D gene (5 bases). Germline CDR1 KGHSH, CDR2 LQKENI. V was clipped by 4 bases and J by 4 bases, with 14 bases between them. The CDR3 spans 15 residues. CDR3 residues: CASSRGFTGYNEQFF. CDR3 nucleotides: TGTGCCAGCTCACGAGGTTTTACAGGATACAATGAGCAGTTCTTC. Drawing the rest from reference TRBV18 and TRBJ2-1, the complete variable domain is NAGVMQNPRHLVRRRGQEARLRCSPMKGHSHVYWYRQLPEEGLKFMVYLQKENIIDESGMPKERFSAEFPKEGPSILRIQQVVRGDSAAYFCASSRGFTGYNEQFFGPGTRLTVL.

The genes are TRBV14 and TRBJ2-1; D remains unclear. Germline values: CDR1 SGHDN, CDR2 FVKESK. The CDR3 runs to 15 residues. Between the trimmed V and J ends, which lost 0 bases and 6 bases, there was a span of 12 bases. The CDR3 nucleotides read TGTGCCAGCAGCCAAGATTCAAGCGTCGTCAATGAGCAGTTCTTC. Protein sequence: CASSQDSSVVNEQFF.